This TCR beta chain was recovered during a study of early T cells in non-severe SARS-CoV-2 infection. Study at large: The authors sequenced bulk RNA from unsorted whole blood, leaving chains unpaired. General observations from the study: Private and CD4 specificities were missed by VDJdb matching, skewed to anti-spike CD8.

A word on this clonotype: Its antigen is not known.

Attachment of unique molecular identifiers was made to individual cDNA molecules. TCRdb itself ran the 5' RACE reads through MiXCR, one entry per CDR3 protein. The sample records 95,000 to 100,000 distinct CDR3 sequences, less than 15% being singletons. This CDR3 spans 16 amino acids. V trimming: 4 bases; J trimming: 8 bases; junction bases outside the gene matches: 11. CDR1 is KGHSH, CDR2 LQKENI, per germline. The chain joins TRBV18 to TRBJ2-1; 10 bases line up with TRBD2. This clonotype was obtained from an adult who was a healthcare worker with PCR-confirmed SARS-CoV-2 infection or an uninfected control (not recorded which). Sequencing was done on a sample of whole blood. DNA of the CDR3: TGTGCCAGCTCACTGAGCGGGGGGGCCCCCGGGGATGAGCAGTTCTTC. As protein: CASSLSGGAPGDEQFF.